This TCR beta chain was obtained from a study of cytomegalovirus exposure and HLA in healthy donors. At the level of the study: According to later analysis, the same platform produced the 120 or so validation and around 730 first-cohort repertoires. Findings of the study overall: TCR clusters originating in the first cohort tended to co-occur in the roughly 130 validation repertoires, according to a later analysis.

Germline lookup yields CDR1 SGHNT and CDR2 YYREEE (reference sequence). The length of the CDR3 is 15 residues. The V and J ends lost 4 bases and 0 bases respectively, with 11 bases between them. The method was immunoSEQ multiplex PCR; TCRdb's version includes in-frame clones alone and lacks a portion of them. The data show 70,000 or so clones, with 94% seen just once and approximately 1.5% held by the top ten. As concerns this clone: Its specificity is not known.

This chain connects TRBV5-4 to TRBJ2-1, with a possible D match to TRBD1 (5 bases). Sequencing input: PBMCs. The TCR comes from a man younger than 35 in good health and CMV-seropositive. The CDR3 loop reads CASSQLDSSYNEQFF. The CDR3 nucleotides read TGTGCCAGCAGCCAACTCGACAGCTCCTACAATGAGCAGTTCTTC.